Detailed here is one TCR beta chain. As yet, its antigen is unknown. Amplification used 60 Vbeta primers and 13 Jbeta primers. The table came from immunoSEQ multiplex PCR; TCRdb's copy has only in-frame clones and leaves some out. This sample yields about 32,000 clones, of which about 79% are seen a single time; approximately 4% belongs to the top ten. The data stem from a study of cytomegalovirus exposure and HLA in healthy donors. Study results and caveats: Sequences of the TCR beta chain were said to predict the HLA-A and HLA-B alleles of most subjects accurately.

This sequence was found in a woman under 30 in good health and CMV-seronegative. Sample: PBMCs.

For the CDR3, the DNA is TGTGCCAGCAGCCTGGTCGGAGGGCCAGATACGCAGTATTTT. Protein product: CASSLVGGPDTQYF. The V call is TRBV5-6, the J call TRBJ2-3; tentatively, D is TRBD2 (6 bases). The CDR3 contains 14 residues. CDR1 is SGHDT, CDR2 YYEEEE, per germline. Trimming took 4 bases from V and 4 from J, leaving 13 bases between them.